Below are 23 T cell receptor beta chains sequenced from a single sample in a study of shared clonotypes between healthy human individuals. The protocol was immunoSEQ multiplex PCR, while the TCRdb copy is restricted to in-frame clones and leaves out a portion. This sample has 780,000 or so clones, with approximately 77% found just once. Sequenced input: memory CD4+ T cells sorted from blood. The sample's subset: CD45RA-negative fraction. These receptors came from a woman between 25 and 40 years old in good health.

The J gene is TRBJ1-5, the V gene TRBV19, with TRBD1 identical over 9 bases. This CDR3 is 17 amino acids long. Germline CDR1 is LNHDA and CDR2 is SQIVND (reference sequence). Trimming removed 4 bases from V and 4 bases from J; junction bases left unmatched: 11. Here the CDR3 reads CASSTLGQGTLNQPQHF. The CDR3 DNA is TGTGCCAGTAGTACATTGGGACAGGGAACTCTTAATCAGCCCCAGCATTTT.

This chain connects TRBV11-3 to TRBJ2-4; D is unresolved. Germline CDR1 SGHNT, CDR2 YENEEA. Trimming took 6 bases from V and 5 from J, leaving 17 bases between them. The CDR3 is 15 amino acids. Here the CDR3 DNA reads TGTGCCAGCAGTCCTCTGTCGAGAAACCAAAACATTCAGTACTTC. Its translation: CASSPLSRNQNIQYF. Using reference TRBV11-3 and TRBJ2-4 for the parts outside the CDR3, the full variable domain is EAGVVQSPRYKIIEKKQPVAFWCNPISGHNTLYWYLQNLGQGPELLIRYENEEAVDDSQLPKDRFSAERLKGVDSTLKIQPAELGDSAVYLCASSPLSRNQNIQYFGAGTRLSVL.

The CDR3 is CATSRDPPGAGDEQYF. The CDR3 DNA reads as TGTGCCACCAGCAGAGATCCTCCGGGGGCGGGCGACGAGCAGTACTTC. The chain uses TRBV15 and TRBJ2-7; D could derive from TRBD1 or TRBD2 (6 bases each). The V gene lost 0 bases and the J gene lost 5 bases, with 17 bases spanning the gap. Germline V gene data show CDR1 as LNHNV and CDR2 as YYDKDF (reference sequence). CDR3 length: 16 amino acids. The full variable domain, with the rest looked up from reference TRBV15 and TRBJ2-7, is DAMVIQNPRYQVTQFGKPVTLSCSQTLNHNVMYWYQQKSSQAPKLLFHYYDKDFNNEADTPDNFQSRRPNTSFCFLDIRSPGLGDTAMYLCATSRDPPGAGDEQYFGPGTRLTVT.

This clone has a single count. The V and J genes are TRBV6-5 and TRBJ2-7; no reliable D call. Germline V gene data show CDR1 as MNHEY and CDR2 as SVGAGI. The V and J ends lost 2 bases and 1 base respectively, with 9 bases between them. This CDR3 is 14 amino acids long. CDR3 protein: CASSYGLNSYEQYF. DNA of the CDR3: TGTGCCAGCAGTTACGGGCTAAATTCCTACGAGCAGTACTTC.

Regarding this clone: In the same sample, other DNA sequences code for this CDR3. The chain employs TRBV7-2 and TRBJ2-3; D is possibly TRBD2 (5 bases). The CDR3 sequence is 15 residues long. Germline CDR1 and CDR2: SGHTA and FQGNSA. V was pared by 1 base and J by 4 bases, with 12 bases between. The CDR3 DNA reads as TGTGCCAGCAGCTTAGTCGCACTAGTGGCAGATACGCAGTATTTT. This translates into CASSLVALVADTQYF. The full variable domain, with the rest looked up from reference TRBV7-2 and TRBJ2-3, is GAGVSQSPSNKVTEKGKDVELRCDPISGHTALYWYRQSLGQGLEFLIYFQGNSAPDKSGLPSDRFSAERTGGSVSTLTIQRTQQEDSAVYLCASSLVALVADTQYFGPGTRLTVL.

The CDR3 sequence is CASSQRRGVGLAYGYTF. The CDR3 DNA reads as TGCGCCAGCAGCCAACGCAGGGGAGTTGGGTTGGCCTATGGCTACACCTTC. The chain is built from TRBV4-1 and TRBJ1-2, with D possibly TRBD1 on 6 matching bases. The CDR3 has 17 residues. V dropped 2 bases and J dropped 4 bases, with 20 bases sitting between them. Germline-derived CDR1 and CDR2 are MGHRA and YSYEKL.

This chain links TRBV9 with TRBJ2-1, with 10 bases lining up with TRBD1. The V gene end was trimmed by 4 bases and the J gene end by 4 bases; junction bases not matched to a gene: 5. The CDR3 length is 15 residues. CDR1 and CDR2 from the germline V gene are SGDLS and YYNGEE. This chain's CDR3 is CASSFGQGVYNEQFF. The CDR3 DNA sequence: TGTGCCAGCAGCTTTGGACAGGGGGTATACAATGAGCAGTTCTTC. Full variable domain (remainder filled in from reference TRBV9 and TRBJ2-1): DSGVTQTPKHLITATGQRVTLRCSPRSGDLSVYWYQQSLDQGLQFLIQYYNGEERAKGNILERFSAQQFPDLHSELNLSSLELGDSALYFCASSFGQGVYNEQFFGPGTRLTVL.

This clone was recorded only once. The V call is TRBV27, the J call TRBJ2-2, with D perhaps TRBD2 (5 bases). The V gene's germline CDR1 is MNHEY and CDR2 SMNVEV (reference sequence). This CDR3 contains 15 residues. Trimming stripped 5 bases from V and 1 base from J, with 11 bases between. CDR3 sequence: CASSLSGENTGELFF. The CDR3 DNA is TGTGCCAGCAGTCTCAGCGGCGAGAACACCGGGGAGCTGTTTTTT.

This clone was observed a few times. This chain connects TRBV28 to TRBJ2-1; D gene unclear. Trimming left V 6 bases short and J 8 bases short, with 14 bases between. Germline V gene sequence: CDR1 MDHEN, CDR2 SYDVKM. This CDR3 comprises 13 residues. The CDR3 coding sequence is TGTGCCAGCAGCCCCCGGGCAGTCTATGAGCAGTTCTTC. Protein sequence: CASSPRAVYEQFF.

J is TRBJ2-1 and V is TRBV30, with TRBD2 matching over 8 bases. This CDR3 has 12 amino acids. From germline, CDR1 is GTSNPN and CDR2 SVGIG (reference sequence). Germline trimming cut 4 bases from V and 8 bases from J; bases unmatched to any gene: 4. The DNA of the CDR3 is TGTGCCTGGACCGCGGGGGGCGATGAGCAGTTCTTC. It encodes CAWTAGGDEQFF.

The rearrangement joins TRBV28 to TRBJ1-4; weak D call: TRBD1 (5 bases). This CDR3 comprises 17 residues. Germline loops: CDR1 MDHEN, CDR2 SYDVKM. Between the trimmed V and J ends, which lost 1 base and 11 bases, there was a span of 23 bases. The CDR3: CASSLLSGTGELGKLFF. For the CDR3, the DNA is TGTGCCAGCAGTTTATTATCCGGGACCGGCGAGTTGGGGAAACTGTTTTTT.

This clone was detected once. The rearrangement links TRBV25-1 to TRBJ2-7, with D unresolved. Trimming took 1 base from V and 2 from J, leaving 6 bases between them. Germline lookup yields CDR1 MGHDK and CDR2 SYGVNS. This CDR3 has 13 residues. The CDR3 DNA sequence: TGTGCCAGCAGTGAATGGGCCCCCTACGAGCAGTACTTC. Protein sequence: CASSEWAPYEQYF.

The genes are TRBV5-1 and TRBJ1-2; D remains unclear. Deletions cut 0 bases from V and 6 bases from J, with 9 bases between. The CDR3 spans 13 residues. The germline gives CDR1 SGHRS, CDR2 YFSETQ. This CDR3 is CASSLEPQDGYTF. Written as DNA, the CDR3 is TGCGCCAGCAGCTTGGAACCTCAGGATGGCTACACCTTC. Complete variable domain (other parts from reference TRBV5-1 and TRBJ1-2): KAGVTQTPRYLIKTRGQQVTLSCSPISGHRSVSWYQQTPGQGLQFLFEYFSETQRNKGNFPGRFSGRQFSNSRSEMNVSTLELGDSALYLCASSLEPQDGYTFGSGTRLTVV.

This rearrangement joins TRBV5-1 to TRBJ2-5; the match to TRBD2 covers 11 bases. V lost 5 bases, J lost 6 bases, and 9 bases stayed unmatched. The V gene's germline CDR1 is SGHRS and CDR2 YFSETQ. There are 15 residues in the CDR3. For the CDR3, the DNA is TGCGCCAGCAGACCCGGGACTAGCGGTTTAAAGACCCAGTACTTC. Protein sequence: CASRPGTSGLKTQYF. Combining the CDR3 with reference TRBV5-1 and TRBJ2-5 gives the whole variable domain KAGVTQTPRYLIKTRGQQVTLSCSPISGHRSVSWYQQTPGQGLQFLFEYFSETQRNKGNFPGRFSGRQFSNSRSEMNVSTLELGDSALYLCASRPGTSGLKTQYFGPGTRLLVL.

V gene TRBV9 combines with J gene TRBJ2-1; TRBD2 matches 9 bases. The CDR3 spans 16 residues. The ends lost 2 bases at V and 2 bases at J; junction bases unmatched: 5. Germline V lookup: CDR1 SGDLS, CDR2 YYNGEE. CDR3 bases: TGTGCCAGCAGCGTGGTTAGCGGGAGCCCCTACAATGAGCAGTTCTTC. It translates to CASSVVSGSPYNEQFF.

The rearrangement joins TRBV28 to TRBJ1-1; possible D gene TRBD1, 5 bases. Germline-derived CDR1 and CDR2 are MDHEN and SYDVKM. CDR3 length: 14 amino acids. Trimming removed 3 bases at V and 3 bases at J, with 11 bases between. The CDR3: CASSFGGGDTEAFF. CDR3 bases: TGTGCCAGCAGTTTCGGGGGTGGGGACACTGAAGCTTTCTTT.

This clone was seen many times. The chain employs TRBV28 and TRBJ2-1; a possible D gene is TRBD2 (5 bases). The CDR3 sequence is 14 residues long. Between the trimmed V and J ends, which lost 2 bases and 7 bases, there was a span of 12 bases. Germline V gives CDR1 MDHEN, CDR2 SYDVKM. The CDR3 DNA reads TGTGCCAGCAGTTTAGTGGGAGAGATGAATGAGCAGTTCTTC. This sequence encodes CASSLVGEMNEQFF.

The chain joins TRBV27 to TRBJ1-5; D is ambiguous. V was pared by 3 bases and J by 0 bases, with 9 bases between. Germline CDR1 MNHEY, CDR2 SMNVEV (reference sequence). CDR3 length: 15 residues. The CDR3 sequence is CASSFRMHSNQPQHF. The CDR3 DNA reads as TGTGCCAGCAGTTTCCGTATGCATAGCAATCAGCCCCAGCATTTT.

The chain joins TRBV7-2 to TRBJ1-2; the D is unclear. Looked up from germline, CDR1 is SGHTA and CDR2 is FQGNSA. The CDR3 contains 14 residues. The V end lost 3 bases, the J end lost 0 bases, and 8 bases lay between the germline ends. The CDR3 nucleotides read TGTGCCAGCAGCTTCCAGAGGACTAACTATGGCTACACCTTC. Its translation is CASSFQRTNYGYTF. The complete variable domain, with remaining parts taken from reference TRBV7-2 and TRBJ1-2, reads GAGVSQSPSNKVTEKGKDVELRCDPISGHTALYWYRQSLGQGLEFLIYFQGNSAPDKSGLPSDRFSAERTGGSVSTLTIQRTQQEDSAVYLCASSFQRTNYGYTFGSGTRLTVV.

The CDR3 DNA reads as TGCGCCAGCAGCTTGGGTGGGGGTATGGGCGAGCAGTACTTC. Its protein is CASSLGGGMGEQYF. The chain has TRBV5-1 and TRBJ2-7; D is tentatively TRBD1 or TRBD2 (5 bases each). Trimming removed 0 bases at V and 6 bases at J, with 13 bases between. CDR1 is SGHRS and CDR2 is YFSETQ in the germline V gene. CDR3 length: 14 residues.

In the case of this clone: The sample holds other DNA sequences that translate to the same CDR3. The rearrangement links TRBV11-2 to TRBJ2-1, with 14 positions matching TRBD2. CDR3 length: 15 amino acids. Trimming removed 4 bases from V and 6 bases from J; junction bases left unmatched: 2. CDR1 is SGHAT and CDR2 is FQNNGV in the germline V gene. CDR3 residues: CASSSTSGRVNEQFF. The CDR3 bases are TGTGCCAGCAGCTCGACTAGCGGGAGGGTCAATGAGCAGTTCTTC.

V usage is TRBV28 and J usage is TRBJ2-3, with a possible D match to TRBD2 (6 bases). The germline V gene has CDR1 MDHEN and CDR2 SYDVKM. This CDR3 has 11 residues. Trimming took 4 bases from V and 8 from J, leaving 7 bases between them. CDR3 coding DNA: TGTGCCAGCAGTTGGGGAGGTACGCAGTATTTT. Amino acid sequence: CASSWGGTQYF. The variable domain in full, with the rest retrieved from reference TRBV28 and TRBJ2-3, is DVKVTQSSRYLVKRTGEKVFLECVQDMDHENMFWYRQDPGLGLRLIYFSYDVKMKEKGDIPEGYSVSREKKERFSLILESASTNQTSMYLCASSWGGTQYFGPGTRLTVL.

The table lists this clone with a count of one. This chain uses TRBV7-2 with TRBJ1-2, with D unclear. The germline V and J ends were trimmed by 5 bases and 5 bases, with 15 bases remaining between them. This CDR3 contains 14 residues. Germline CDR1 and CDR2: SGHTA and FQGNSA. Here the CDR3 DNA reads TGTGCCAGCAGCGCGCGACAAGGAGGTTATGGCTACACCTTC. Amino acids: CASSARQGGYGYTF.